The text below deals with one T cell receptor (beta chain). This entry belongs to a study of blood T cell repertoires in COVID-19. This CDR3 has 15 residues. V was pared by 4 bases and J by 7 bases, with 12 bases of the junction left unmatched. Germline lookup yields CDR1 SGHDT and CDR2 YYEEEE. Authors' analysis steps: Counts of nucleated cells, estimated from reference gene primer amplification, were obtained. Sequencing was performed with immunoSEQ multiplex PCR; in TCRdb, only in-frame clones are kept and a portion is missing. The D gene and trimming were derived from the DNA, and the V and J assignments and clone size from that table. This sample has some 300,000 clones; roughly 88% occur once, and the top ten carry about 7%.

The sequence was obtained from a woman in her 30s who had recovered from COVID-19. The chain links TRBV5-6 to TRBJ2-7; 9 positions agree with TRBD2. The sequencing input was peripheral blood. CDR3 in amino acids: CASSGGWSGRTEQYF. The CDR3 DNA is TGTGCCAGCAGCGGGGGTTGGAGCGGGAGGACGGAGCAGTACTTC.